Below, 24 T cell receptor beta chains from the same sample are listed, as sequenced in a study of Graves' ophthalmopathy and Graves' hyperthyroidism. Beta-chain TCR CDR3 regions were amplified from RNA transcripts. HTBI primers served in a first-round RT-PCR, which a second-round multiplex PCR followed. From the multiplex PCR reads, TCRdb called clonotypes with MiXCR, one entry per CDR3 protein. The data contain roughly 500,000 distinct CDR3 sequences, around an eighth of them singletons. Sequencing used blood. The receptors derive from a woman in her 30s with Graves' ophthalmopathy.

The chain employs TRBV19 and TRBJ1-5, with TRBD1 as a possible D gene (5 bases). The CDR3 runs to 16 residues. Germline V gene data show CDR1 as LNHDA and CDR2 as SQIVND (reference sequence). V lost 9 bases and J lost 2, with 20 bases in between. The CDR3 protein is CASHNMVGPGNQPQHF. CDR3 sequence (DNA): TGTGCCAGCCATAATATGGTGGGACCGGGCAATCAGCCCCAGCATTTT.

This clonotype showed up many times. This chain joins TRBV14 and TRBJ2-5; TRBD2 aligns across 13 bases. CDR1 is SGHDN, CDR2 FVKESK, per germline. This CDR3 has 16 residues. V lost 2 bases, J lost 1 base, and 1 base stayed unmatched. DNA for the CDR3: TGTGCCAGCAGCCAAACTAGCGGGAGGGCCCAAGAGACCCAGTACTTC. Translation: CASSQTSGRAQETQYF.

This chain links TRBV7-2 with TRBJ2-5; no clear D. CDR3 length: 15 residues. Germline lookup yields CDR1 SGHTA and CDR2 FQGNSA. V dropped 1 base and J dropped 1 base, with 10 bases sitting between them. The CDR3 loop is CASSLVSTAQETQYF. CDR3 in DNA: TGTGCCAGCAGCTTAGTGTCGACCGCCCAAGAGACCCAGTACTTC.

This clonotype appeared a few times. This CDR3 is CASRAPVIAEQYF. CDR3 coding DNA: TGTGCCAGCAGGGCCCCTGTGATCGCCGAGCAGTACTTC. This chain connects TRBV28 to TRBJ2-7, with no clear D. The germline gives CDR1 MDHEN, CDR2 SYDVKM. The CDR3 spans 13 residues. Trimming took off 6 bases at V and 6 bases at J, with 15 bases between the two ends. Full variable domain (remainder filled in from reference TRBV28 and TRBJ2-7): DVKVTQSSRYLVKRTGEKVFLECVQDMDHENMFWYRQDPGLGLRLIYFSYDVKMKEKGDIPEGYSVSREKKERFSLILESASTNQTSMYLCASRAPVIAEQYFGPGTRLTVT.

This clonotype was recorded many times. CDR3 loop: CASSEAIGQGNTEAFF. Here the CDR3 DNA reads TGTGCCAGCAGTGAAGCGATCGGTCAGGGTAACACTGAAGCTTTCTTT. The chain couples TRBV6-1 to TRBJ1-1, with a weak D call TRBD1 (5 bases). V was pared by 0 bases and J by 2 bases, with 13 bases between. CDR1 MNHNS and CDR2 SASEGT come from the germline V gene. This CDR3 spans 16 amino acids.

V gene TRBV19 combines with J gene TRBJ1-6; D ambiguous. V gave up 5 bases and J gave up 8 bases, with 10 bases separating them. Per germline, CDR1 LNHDA and CDR2 SQIVND (reference sequence). The CDR3 has 13 residues. The CDR3 bases are TGTGCCAGTAGTGAAGGATATTATTCACCCCTCCACTTT. Its protein is CASSEGYYSPLHF.

This clonotype has at least ten counts. V usage is TRBV6-4 and J usage is TRBJ2-7; 9 nucleotides line up with TRBD2. Trimming at V came to 6 bases and at J to 2 bases, leaving 17 bases not matched to a gene. Germline CDR1 reads MRHNA; CDR2 reads SNTAGT. The CDR3 is 18 amino acids. The CDR3 nucleotides are TGTGCCAGCAGCCAAGGGGGTGCGGGAGGGCTGCAAACCTACGAGCAGTACTTC. Translation gives CASSQGGAGGLQTYEQYF.

This clonotype was seen at least ten times. The chain uses TRBV7-9 and TRBJ1-2, with 7 bases identical to TRBD1. Per the germline V gene, CDR1 is SEHNR and CDR2 is FQNEAQ (reference sequence). CDR3 size: 17 residues. J was trimmed by 0 bases and V by 4 bases; bases with no gene match: 11. The CDR3 DNA reads as TGTGCCAGCAGCTCGAAGACAGGGCGTGTAACTAACTATGGCTACACCTTC. Translated, it gives CASSSKTGRVTNYGYTF.

This clonotype was seen many times. This chain connects TRBV20-1 to TRBJ2-7; D is unclear. Per germline, CDR1 DFQATT and CDR2 SNEGSKA (reference sequence). Trimming stripped 1 base from V and 6 bases from J, with 4 bases between. This CDR3 spans 10 amino acids. The CDR3 nucleotides read TGCAGTGCTAGAGGGGTCGAGCAGTACTTC. It specifies CSARGVEQYF.

This clonotype has a count of ten or more. V usage is TRBV6-1 and J usage is TRBJ1-6; tentatively, D is TRBD1 (5 bases). The V end lost 6 bases, the J end lost 10 bases, and 10 bases lay between the germline ends. The CDR3 loop spans 12 amino acids. In germline, CDR1 is MNHNS, CDR2 SASEGT. CDR3 in amino acids: CASSRDGSPLHF. CDR3 coding DNA: TGTGCCAGCAGCCGGGACGGATCACCCCTCCACTTT.

This clonotype was seen many times. The chain recombines TRBV7-2 with TRBJ1-1, with D perhaps matching TRBD1 (6 bases). The V end was cut by 6 bases, the J end by 3 bases, with 14 bases between. The CDR3 sequence is 14 residues long. Germline assignment: CDR1 SGHTA and CDR2 FQGNSA. The CDR3 is CASRFRGPDTEAFF. DNA of the CDR3: TGTGCCAGCAGGTTCAGGGGTCCGGACACTGAAGCTTTCTTT.

This chain joins TRBV18 and TRBJ2-2; 15 bases agree with TRBD2. This CDR3 is 17 amino acids long. V lost 3 bases, J lost 6 bases, and 5 bases stayed unmatched. CDR1 is KGHSH, CDR2 LQKENI, per germline. The DNA of the CDR3 is TGTGCCAGCTCACCCGGGACTAGCGGGAGGCGAGCCGGGGAGCTGTTTTTT. It yields the protein CASSPGTSGRRAGELFF.

This clonotype was seen a few times. In DNA form, the CDR3 reads TGTGCCAGCAGTGACCGGGGGACCGGCTACACCTTC. Protein product: CASSDRGTGYTF. The rearrangement uses TRBV6-1 and TRBJ1-2; tentatively, D is TRBD1 (5 bases). Germline CDR1 reads MNHNS; CDR2 reads SASEGT. V lost 3 bases to trimming and J lost 8 bases, with 10 bases between them. The CDR3 loop spans 12 amino acids.

There are many counts of this clonotype. The chain couples TRBV11-1 to TRBJ2-7, with D maybe TRBD1 (6 bases). The CDR3 is 15 residues long. Germline assignment: CDR1 SGHAT and CDR2 FQDESV (reference sequence). Trimming took off 8 bases at V and 3 bases at J, with 20 bases between the two ends. The DNA for the CDR3 is TGTGCCAGCTCCTTGACGGACAGTACATACTACGAGCAGTACTTC. Translated: CASSLTDSTYYEQYF.

Ten or more counts support this clonotype. The chain uses TRBV6-1 and TRBJ2-7; TRBD1 matches at 10 bases. The CDR3 consists of 15 residues. Unmatched junction bases numbered 5, after V lost 0 bases and J lost 6 bases. CDR1 MNHNS and CDR2 SASEGT come from the germline V gene. The CDR3 loop reads CASSEAGTGVAEQYF. DNA of the CDR3: TGTGCCAGCAGTGAAGCGGGGACAGGGGTGGCCGAGCAGTACTTC.

This clonotype was detected ten times or more. This chain uses TRBV13 with TRBJ1-2; TRBD1 is a possible D gene (5 bases). The CDR3 runs to 15 residues. Trimming removed 5 bases at V and 0 bases at J, with 13 bases between. Per germline, CDR1 PRHDT and CDR2 FYEKMQ (reference sequence). CDR3 nucleotides: TGTGCCAGCAGCCTCAGCTGGACAACTAACTATGGCTACACCTTC. Its translation: CASSLSWTTNYGYTF.

This clonotype came up many times. The chain is built from TRBV6-1 and TRBJ1-2; 9 nucleotides align to TRBD1. The V gene end was trimmed by 6 bases and the J gene end by 2 bases; junction bases not matched to a gene: 7. Germline CDR1 MNHNS, CDR2 SASEGT. The CDR3 has 15 amino acids. For the CDR3, the DNA is TGTGCCAGCAGGGACGGACAGGGGTTGAACTATGGCTACACCTTC. Translating gives CASRDGQGLNYGYTF.

The chain is built from TRBV28 and TRBJ2-7, with a tentative D call TRBD2 (5 bases). The V and J ends lost 3 bases and 3 bases respectively, with 15 bases between them. CDR1 and CDR2 from the germline V gene are MDHEN and SYDVKM. This CDR3 contains 15 residues. The CDR3 here is CASSLTGNHGYEQYF. CDR3 nucleotides: TGTGCCAGCAGTTTGACCGGGAATCATGGCTACGAGCAGTACTTC.

The chain combines TRBV4-2 with TRBJ2-5, with 10 bases aligning to TRBD2. The CDR3 length is 16 residues. Trimming removed 1 base from V and 5 bases from J; junction bases left unmatched: 7. Germline assignment: CDR1 LGHNA and CDR2 YNFKEQ. The CDR3 reads CASSQGSAGGLETQYF. The CDR3 DNA is TGTGCCAGCAGCCAAGGTTCAGCGGGGGGGCTTGAGACCCAGTACTTC.

This clonotype turned up a few times. This could be a read error, since a much larger clone is one nucleotide away. The J gene is TRBJ2-4, the V gene TRBV4-2; D is uncertain. From germline, CDR1 is LGHNA and CDR2 YNFKEQ. The germline V and J ends were trimmed by 0 bases and 8 bases, with 5 bases remaining between them. CDR3 length equals 12 residues. As DNA, the CDR3 is TGTGCCAGCAGCCAAGATCGAGACATTCAGTACTTC. Protein product: CASSQDRDIQYF.

V is TRBV6-1 and J is TRBJ2-5; weak D call: TRBD1 (6 bases). V lost 3 bases, J lost 2 bases, and 25 bases lay in between. The CDR3 extends over 19 amino acids. Germline CDR1 and CDR2: MNHNS and SASEGT. The CDR3 spells CASSEGPTFGRGRQETQYF. DNA for the CDR3: TGTGCCAGCAGTGAGGGTCCTACTTTTGGCAGGGGCCGACAAGAGACCCAGTACTTC.

This clonotype has a count of ten or more. The V gene is TRBV27, the J gene TRBJ1-6; 9 bases are a match to TRBD1. V dropped 5 bases and J dropped 8; count of bases not matched to a gene: 4. The CDR3 spans 14 residues. In germline, CDR1 is MNHEY, CDR2 SMNVEV (reference sequence). The CDR3 DNA reads TGTGCCAGCAGTGTCACAGGGGGCGATTCACCCCTCCACTTT. It yields the protein CASSVTGGDSPLHF.

The CDR3 protein is CAPISGRADTQYF. Written as DNA, the CDR3 is TGTGCCCCCATTAGCGGGAGGGCGGATACGCAGTATTTT. V and J are TRBV24-1 and TRBJ2-3; 11 nucleotides line up with TRBD2. V lost 12 bases and J lost 6; bases outside the gene matches: 7. Germline CDR1 KGHDR, CDR2 SFDVKD. This CDR3 contains 13 residues.

The chain couples TRBV10-3 to TRBJ2-5, with a tentative D call TRBD2 (6 bases). CDR3 size: 16 residues. With 4 bases removed from V and 5 bases from J, the gap between germline ends came to 20 bases. Per germline, CDR1 ENHRY and CDR2 SYGVKD. This CDR3 is CAISGDSGRVGETQYF. Written as DNA, the CDR3 is TGTGCCATCAGTGGCGATAGCGGCCGGGTTGGGGAGACCCAGTACTTC.